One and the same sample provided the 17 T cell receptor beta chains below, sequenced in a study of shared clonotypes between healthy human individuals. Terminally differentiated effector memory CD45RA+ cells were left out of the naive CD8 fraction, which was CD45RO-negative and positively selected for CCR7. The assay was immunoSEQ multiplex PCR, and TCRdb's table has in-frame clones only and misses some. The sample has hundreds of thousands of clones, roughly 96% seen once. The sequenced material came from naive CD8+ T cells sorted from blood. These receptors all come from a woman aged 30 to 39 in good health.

The CDR3, as DNA: TGCGCCAGCAGCCTGTCAGGGACGGGCACTGAAGCTTTCTTT. The encoded protein is CASSLSGTGTEAFF. J is TRBJ1-1 and V is TRBV5-1, with a tentative D call TRBD1 (5 bases). This CDR3 contains 14 residues. Germline values: CDR1 SGHRS, CDR2 YFSETQ. Trimming removed 4 bases at V and 4 bases at J, with 14 bases between.

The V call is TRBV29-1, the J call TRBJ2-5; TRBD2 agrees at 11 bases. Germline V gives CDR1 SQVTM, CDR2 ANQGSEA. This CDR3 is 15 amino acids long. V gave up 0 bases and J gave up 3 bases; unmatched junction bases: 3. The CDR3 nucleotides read TGCAGCGTTGAAGAGCCGGGACTAGCGGAAGAGACCCAGTACTTC. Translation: CSVEEPGLAEETQYF.

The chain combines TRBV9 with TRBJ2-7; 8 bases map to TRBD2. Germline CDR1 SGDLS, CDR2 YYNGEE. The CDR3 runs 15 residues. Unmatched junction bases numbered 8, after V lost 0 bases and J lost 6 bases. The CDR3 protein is CASSVASGSTFEQYF. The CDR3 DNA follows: TGTGCCAGCAGCGTAGCGAGCGGGAGCACTTTCGAGCAGTACTTC.

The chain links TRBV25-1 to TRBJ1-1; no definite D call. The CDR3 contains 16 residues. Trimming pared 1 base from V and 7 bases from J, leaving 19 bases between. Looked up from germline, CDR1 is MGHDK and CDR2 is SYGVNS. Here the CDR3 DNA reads TGTGCCAGCAGTGAATTAAGAGTTTCGCAAGTCAGTGAAGCTTTCTTT. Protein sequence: CASSELRVSQVSEAFF. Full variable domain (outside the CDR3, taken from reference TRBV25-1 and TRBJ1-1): EADIYQTPRYLVIGTGKKITLECSQTMGHDKMYWYQQDPGMELHLIHYSYGVNSTEKGDLSSESTVSRIRTEHFPLTLESARPSHTSQYLCASSELRVSQVSEAFFGQGTRLTVV.

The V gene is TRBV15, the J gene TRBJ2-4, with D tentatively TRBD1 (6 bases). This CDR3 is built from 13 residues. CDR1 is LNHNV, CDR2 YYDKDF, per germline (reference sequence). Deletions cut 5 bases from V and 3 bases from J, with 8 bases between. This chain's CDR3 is CATSEGVKNIQYF. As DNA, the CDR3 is TGTGCCACCAGCGAGGGGGTCAAAAACATTCAGTACTTC. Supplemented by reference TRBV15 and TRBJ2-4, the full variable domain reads DAMVIQNPRYQVTQFGKPVTLSCSQTLNHNVMYWYQQKSSQAPKLLFHYYDKDFNNEADTPDNFQSRRPNTSFCFLDIRSPGLGDTAMYLCATSEGVKNIQYFGAGTRLSVL.

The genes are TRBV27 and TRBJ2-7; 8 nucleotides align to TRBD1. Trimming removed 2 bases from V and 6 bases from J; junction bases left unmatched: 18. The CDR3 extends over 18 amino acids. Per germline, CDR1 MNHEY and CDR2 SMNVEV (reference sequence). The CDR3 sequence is CASSLGAGTGEGMGEQYF. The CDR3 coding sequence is TGTGCCAGCAGTTTAGGGGCGGGGACAGGCGAGGGAATGGGCGAGCAGTACTTC.

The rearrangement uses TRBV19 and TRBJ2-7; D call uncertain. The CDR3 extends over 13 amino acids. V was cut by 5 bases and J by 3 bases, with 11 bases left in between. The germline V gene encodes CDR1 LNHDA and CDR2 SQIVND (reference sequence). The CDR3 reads CASSSYVDYEQYF. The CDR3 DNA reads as TGTGCCAGTAGTTCCTACGTGGACTACGAGCAGTACTTC.

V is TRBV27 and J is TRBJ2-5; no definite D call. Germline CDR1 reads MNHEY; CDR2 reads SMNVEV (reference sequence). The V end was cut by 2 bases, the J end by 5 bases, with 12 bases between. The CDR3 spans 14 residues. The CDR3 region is CASSLMGSVETQYF. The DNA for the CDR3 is TGTGCCAGCAGTTTAATGGGGTCGGTTGAGACCCAGTACTTC.

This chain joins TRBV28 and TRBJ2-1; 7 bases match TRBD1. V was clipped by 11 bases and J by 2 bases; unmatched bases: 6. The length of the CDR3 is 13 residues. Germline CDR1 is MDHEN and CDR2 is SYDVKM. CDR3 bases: TGTGCCGTTAGGGACAGCGCCTACAATGAGCAGTTCTTC. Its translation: CAVRDSAYNEQFF.

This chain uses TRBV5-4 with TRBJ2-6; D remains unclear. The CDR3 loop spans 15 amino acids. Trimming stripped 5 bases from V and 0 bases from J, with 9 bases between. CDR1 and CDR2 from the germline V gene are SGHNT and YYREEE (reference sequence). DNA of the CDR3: TGTGCCAGCAGTCTGATCGGCTCTGGGGCCAACGTCCTGACTTTC. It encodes CASSLIGSGANVLTF.

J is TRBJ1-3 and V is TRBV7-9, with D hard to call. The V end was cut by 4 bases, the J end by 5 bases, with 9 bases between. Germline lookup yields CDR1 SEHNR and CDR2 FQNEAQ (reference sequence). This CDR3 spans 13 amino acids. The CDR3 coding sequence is TGTGCCAGCAGCTACTCCGAAAGAAACACCATATATTTT. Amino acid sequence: CASSYSERNTIYF.

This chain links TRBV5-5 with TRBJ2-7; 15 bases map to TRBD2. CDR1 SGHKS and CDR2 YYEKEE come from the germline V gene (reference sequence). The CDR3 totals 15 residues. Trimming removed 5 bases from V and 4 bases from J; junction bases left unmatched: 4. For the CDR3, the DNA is TGTGCCAGCAGTTTCGGACTAGCGGGAGGGTACGAGCAGTACTTC. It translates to CASSFGLAGGYEQYF. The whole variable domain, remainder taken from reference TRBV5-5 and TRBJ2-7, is DAGVTQSPTHLIKTRGQQVTLRCSPISGHKSVSWYQQVLGQGPQFIFQYYEKEERGRGNFPDRFSARQFPNYSSELNVNALLLGDSALYLCASSFGLAGGYEQYFGPGTRLTVT.

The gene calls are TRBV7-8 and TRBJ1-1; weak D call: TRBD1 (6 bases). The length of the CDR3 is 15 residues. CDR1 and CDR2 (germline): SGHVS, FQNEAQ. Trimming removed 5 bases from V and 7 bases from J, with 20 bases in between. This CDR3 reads CASSPAAGTHDEAFF. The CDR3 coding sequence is TGTGCCAGCAGCCCGGCGGCGGGGACACACGATGAAGCTTTCTTT.

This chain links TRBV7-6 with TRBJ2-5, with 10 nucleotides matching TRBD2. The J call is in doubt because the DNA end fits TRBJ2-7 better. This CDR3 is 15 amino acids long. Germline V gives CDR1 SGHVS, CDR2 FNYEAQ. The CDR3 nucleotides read TGTGCCAGCAGCTTAGCGGGAGCGGGAGGGTACGAGCAGTACTTC. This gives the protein CASSLAGAGGYEQYF.

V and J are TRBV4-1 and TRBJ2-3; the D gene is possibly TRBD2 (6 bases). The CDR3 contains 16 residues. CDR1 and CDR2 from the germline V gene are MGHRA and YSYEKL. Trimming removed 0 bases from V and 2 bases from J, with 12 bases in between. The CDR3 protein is CASSQEGLANTDTQYF. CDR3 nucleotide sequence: TGCGCCAGCAGCCAAGAAGGGCTAGCGAACACAGATACGCAGTATTTT.

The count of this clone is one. The chain's CDR3 is CASSELGGPGELFF. For the CDR3, the DNA is TGTGCCAGCAGTGAACTAGGGGGGCCCGGGGAGCTGTTTTTT. The chain carries TRBV2 and TRBJ2-2; either TRBD1 or TRBD2 may fit D (6 bases each). CDR1 SNHLY and CDR2 FYNNEI come from the germline V gene. Trimming removed 2 bases at V and 6 bases at J, with 10 bases between. The CDR3 extends over 14 amino acids. The full variable domain, its missing parts supplied by reference TRBV2 and TRBJ2-2, is EPEVTQTPSHQVTQMGQEVILRCVPISNHLYFYWYRQILGQKVEFLVSFYNNEISEKSEIFDDQFSVERPDGSNFTLKIRSTKLEDSAMYFCASSELGGPGELFFGEGSRLTVL.

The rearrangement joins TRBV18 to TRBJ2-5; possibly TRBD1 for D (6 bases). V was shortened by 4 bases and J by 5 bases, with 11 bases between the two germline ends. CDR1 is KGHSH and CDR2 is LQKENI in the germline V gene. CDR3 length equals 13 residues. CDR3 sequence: CASSHRAEETQYF. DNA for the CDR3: TGTGCCAGCTCACACAGGGCCGAGGAGACCCAGTACTTC.